This T cell receptor (beta chain) was retrieved from a study of T-cell memory formation after mild COVID-19. Findings and limits, study-wide: Confirmation of SARS-CoV-2 specificity was lacking for second-wave clones peaking day 37. Whereas later expanders leaned CD4+, clones contracting day 15 to 85 showed a balanced CD4/CD8 makeup. Prior to infection, memory already included some responding clones, suggesting cross-reactive memory joined.

This clonotype was seen a single time. Its antigen is undetermined. This CDR3 has 13 residues. The germline CDR1 and CDR2 sequences are SEHNR and FQNEAQ (reference sequence). cDNA libraries for TCR alpha and TCR beta, carrying sample barcodes and UMIs, came from 5'RACE with constant-segment primers. TCRdb analysed the 5' RACE reads with MiXCR anew, one entry per CDR3 protein. The sample lists about 470,000 distinct CDR3 sequences, roughly 25% occurring once. This TCR derives from an adult woman who had mild COVID-19 (a few samples of this study predate the infection). Cell type and time point are not known. The sequencing sample was made of PBMCs or a T cell subset sorted from them (not recorded which). This chain links TRBV7-9 with TRBJ1-3, with 8 bases fitting TRBD1. CDR3 residues: CAAQGAVGNTIYF. In DNA, the CDR3 is TGTGCTGCGCAGGGGGCGGTGGGAAACACCATATATTTT.